This T cell receptor (beta chain) appears in the sequencing data of a study of control samples from healthy donors and cancer patients. The germline V gene encodes CDR1 SEHNR and CDR2 FQNEAQ (reference sequence). V lost 2 bases and J 1 base, leaving 5 bases between the germline ends. The CDR3 is made up of 14 amino acids. Assay: immunoSEQ multiplex PCR; the TCRdb copy retains only in-frame clones and omits some. The sample has fewer than 150,000 clones; under 95% are singletons. The chain combines TRBV7-9 with TRBJ2-2; no definite D call. The sequenced sample consisted of blood. The TCR was taken from a man between 18 and 29 years old in good health. The CDR3 DNA sequence: TGTGCCAGCAGCTTACCGGGGAACACCGGGGAGCTGTTTTTT. Translation: CASSLPGNTGELFF.